This TCR beta chain was recovered during a study of blood T cell repertoires in COVID-19. Whole-study context: Sites in the United States, Italy and Spain provided acute and convalescent COVID-19 samples. Sources were T cells, B-cell-depleted T cells, or PBMCs; the material itself was cDNA or gDNA.

CDR1 and CDR2 (germline): SGHAT, FQNNGV. The CDR3 runs to 15 residues. The V end lost 1 base, the J end lost 7 bases, and 13 bases lay between the germline ends. Source study methods: Quantification of nucleated cells was approximated via reference gene primer amplification. Sequencing was performed with immunoSEQ multiplex PCR; in TCRdb, only in-frame clones are kept and a portion is missing. V and J calls and clone size are given by that table; D and trimming were obtained from the DNA. The table has 130,000 to 150,000 clones, approximately 80% seen once. This sequence was found in a man aged 70-80 years who had recovered from COVID-19. The sequenced material came from peripheral blood. The chain combines TRBV11-2 with TRBJ2-2; tentatively, D is TRBD2 (6 bases). CDR3 in amino acids: CASSLAGVVGGELFF. The CDR3 coding sequence is TGTGCCAGCAGCTTAGCGGGAGTAGTTGGCGGGGAGCTGTTTTTT.